The rows below give T cell receptor beta chains drawn from one sample of a study of cytomegalovirus exposure and HLA in healthy donors. The assay was immunoSEQ multiplex PCR, and TCRdb's table has in-frame clones only and misses some. The sample shows 160,000 or so clones, about 85% of them seen only once. The source material was PBMCs. These receptors all come from a woman aged 18-29 years in good health and CMV-seronegative. CDR3s include the opening cysteine and the closing phenylalanine or tryptophan. D genes are given only for firm matches. Size is omitted from some rows. Given values are once, few, many or a class for expanded clones.

clone size,CDR3 length,V gene,J gene,D gene,CDR3 DNA,CDR3 protein
.,16,TRBV6-1,TRBJ1-5,.,TGTGCCAGCAGTGAAGATCAGGGATATGACAATCAGCCCCAGCATTTT,CASSEDQGYDNQPQHF
.,16,TRBV7-3,TRBJ1-1,.,TGTGCCAGCAGCCCCAGGCGTCCCTTCATGAACACTGAAGCTTTCTTT,CASSPRRPFMNTEAFF
.,15,TRBV6-1,TRBJ1-1,.,TGTGCCAGCAGTGAAGAAGGGCGGGGCAGAGACGAAGCTTTCTTT,CASSEEGRGRDEAFF
.,17,TRBV27,TRBJ1-4,TRBD1,TGTGCCAGCAGTTCCGACCTTACCAGGGGGCGCGGGGAAAAACTGTTTTTT,CASSSDLTRGRGEKLFF
.,15,TRBV6-5,TRBJ2-7,.,TGTGCCAGCAGGCAAGGACACACCACTCAGGGGGAGCAGTACTTC,CASRQGHTTQGEQYF
.,13,TRBV28,TRBJ1-6,.,TGTGCCAGCAGTTTAGTCCAGGCACAGGGCCTCCACTTT,CASSLVQAQGLHF
few,17,TRBV5-1,TRBJ2-3,TRBD1,TGCGCCACCCGCCCCTTACGACAGGGACCTAGCACAGATACGCAGTATTTT,CATRPLRQGPSTDTQYF
.,14,TRBV10-3,TRBJ1-2,TRBD1,TGTGCCATCAGTGAGGGCCGGACAGGGAATGGCTACACCTTC,CAISEGRTGNGYTF
.,16,TRBV7-2,TRBJ2-1,TRBD2,TGTGCCAGCAGCTTAGCGGGAGCGGGAGGGGGGAATGAGCAGTTCTTC,CASSLAGAGGGNEQFF
.,15,TRBV18,TRBJ2-5,.,TGTGCCAGCTCACCCGACCCCTCCCGGAGGGAGACCCAGTACTTC,CASSPDPSRRETQYF
.,13,TRBV28,TRBJ1-2,.,TGTGCCAGCAGTTTAGCGGGGCGGGAGGGCTACACCTTC,CASSLAGREGYTF
.,18,TRBV10-3,TRBJ2-1,.,TGTGCCATCACCCAAACCCAGGGGTCGAGTCGATCCTACAATGAGCAGTTCTTC,CAITQTQGSSRSYNEQFF
.,17,TRBV11-2,TRBJ2-5,TRBD1,TGTGCCAGCAGCTACATCCCCGGGACAGGAACCAGAGAGACCCAGTACTTC,CASSYIPGTGTRETQYF
once,14,TRBV6-5,TRBJ2-7,TRBD1,TGTGCCAGCAGCCAGGGACAGGGGTTCTACGAGCAGTACTTC,CASSQGQGFYEQYF
.,14,TRBV28,TRBJ2-7,TRBD2,TGTGCCAGCAGTAACAGCGGGAACTCCTACGAGCAGTACTTC,CASSNSGNSYEQYF
.,15,TRBV19,TRBJ2-2,TRBD2,TGTGCCAGTAGTATCTATAGCGGGGGTTCCGGGGAGCTGTTTTTT,CASSIYSGGSGELFF
.,15,TRBV30,TRBJ1-2,.,TGTGCCTGGAGTGGGGGGGGCGGGATCCTCTATGGCTACACCTTC,CAWSGGGGILYGYTF
.,14,TRBV7-3,TRBJ1-3,.,TGTGCCAGCAGCCGCGGGGCGAGCGGAAACACCATATATTTT,CASSRGASGNTIYF
.,14,TRBV6-5,TRBJ2-3,.,TGTGCCAGCAGTTACGCCAGGGGTGCAGATACGCAGTATTTT,CASSYARGADTQYF
.,15,TRBV11-2,TRBJ2-1,TRBD1,TGTGCCAGCAGCTTACCGGGACAGGACTACAATGAGCAGTTCTTC,CASSLPGQDYNEQFF
.,14,TRBV28,TRBJ2-7,TRBD1,TGTGCCAGCAGGTTGGCAGGGGGCTCCTACGAGCAGTACTTC,CASRLAGGSYEQYF
.,15,TRBV25-1,TRBJ2-5,TRBD1,TGTGCCAGCAGTGAGGACAGGGAGTTATTAGAGACCCAGTACTTC,CASSEDRELLETQYF
.,16,TRBV5-1,TRBJ2-3,.,TGCGCCAGCAGCCCCGGAGGGGGGGCTGACACAGATACGCAGTATTTT,CASSPGGGADTDTQYF
.,14,TRBV5-4,TRBJ2-5,TRBD2,TGTGCCAGCAGCTTGCGGCGGGAGGGGGAGACCCAGTACTTC,CASSLRREGETQYF
.,17,TRBV28,TRBJ2-1,TRBD2,TGTGCCAGCAGTTCCGCTCGACTAGCGGGAGGGGGGAATGAGCAGTTCTTC,CASSSARLAGGGNEQFF
few,13,TRBV19,TRBJ1-4,.,TGTGCCAGTAGCGACAGGTATCGTGAAAAACTGTTTTTT,CASSDRYREKLFF
.,12,TRBV6-1,TRBJ1-4,TRBD1,TGTGCCAGCAGCCCACAGGGGAATAAACTGTTTTTT,CASSPQGNKLFF
.,16,TRBV19,TRBJ2-5,.,TGTGCCAGTAGTATAGCCCCGACAGGTGTCCAAGAGACCCAGTACTTC,CASSIAPTGVQETQYF
.,15,TRBV18,TRBJ1-4,.,TGTGCCAGCTCACCGTTGCAGGGGAGAAAGGAAAAACTGTTTTTT,CASSPLQGRKEKLFF
.,15,TRBV6-1,TRBJ1-3,.,TGTGCCAGTGGCGGGACTGGGAGCTCTGGAAACACCATATATTTT,CASGGTGSSGNTIYF
.,14,TRBV9,TRBJ2-5,TRBD2,TGTGCCAGCAGCGTACATGGACTAGGCGAGACCCAGTACTTC,CASSVHGLGETQYF
.,14,TRBV15,TRBJ2-5,TRBD1,TGTGCCACCCGGGACAGGGAAAGGGGAGAGACCCAGTACTTC,CATRDRERGETQYF
.,12,TRBV30,TRBJ2-7,.,TGTGCCTGGAGTGGCGTCTCCTACGAGCAGTACTTC,CAWSGVSYEQYF
.,15,TRBV5-6,TRBJ2-5,TRBD2,TGTGCCAGCAGTCGGACTAGCGGGGGTCTAGGGACCCAGTACTTC,CASSRTSGGLGTQYF
.,14,TRBV10-3,TRBJ2-5,.,TGTGCCATCGCACCCCAGACAGGTCCCGAGACCCAGTACTTC,CAIAPQTGPETQYF
.,17,TRBV19,TRBJ1-1,.,TGTGCCAGTAGTATAGATGGGCAGGACTCCTTGAACACTGAAGCTTTCTTT,CASSIDGQDSLNTEAFF
.,15,TRBV11-2,TRBJ1-4,.,TGTGCCAGCAGCTTAGGGACTCACCTTGGGGGGGAACTGTTTTTT,CASSLGTHLGGELFF